This entry describes one TCR beta chain. Its antigen remains unknown. This CDR3 is built from 13 residues. In germline, CDR1 is SQVTM, CDR2 ANQGSEA. The V and J ends lost 4 bases and 2 bases respectively, with 11 bases between them. These data originate in a study of shared clonotypes between healthy human individuals. The study's findings and limits: Generation of non-shared clonotypes was less probable than generation of clonotypes shared by all four donors.

TCRdb's table, derived via immunoSEQ multiplex PCR, lists solely in-frame clones and lacks some. In the table there are 2.3 million or so clones, approximately 93% of which are singletons. The origin of this receptor is a man younger than 35 in good health. Some clones in this sample may be carry-over from other donors' samples. Sequenced: naive CD4+ T cells from PBMCs. Documented subset: CD45RA+ positively selected. This rearrangement joins TRBV29-1 to TRBJ1-1; weak D call: TRBD1 (5 bases). The CDR3 nucleotides are TGCAGCGTTGGAAGGGGAGGTAACACTGAAGCTTTCTTT. It codes for CSVGRGGNTEAFF.